This TCR beta chain was identified in a study of T-cell memory formation after mild COVID-19. Study summary: In these data, TCR clusters were largely donor specific.

Study-level findings and limits: Contracting clones, day 15 to 85, had balanced CD4/CD8, and later expanders favored CD4+. Certain responding clones were present in pre-infection memory, suggesting participation of cross-reactive memory.

To note about this clonotype: Its target is not known.

CDR1 SQVTM and CDR2 ANQGSEA come from the germline V gene. Losses at the gene ends were 4 bases for V and 2 bases for J; bases not matched to a gene: 7. The CDR3 is 16 residues long. TCRdb analysed the 5' RACE reads with MiXCR anew, one entry per CDR3 protein. This table has hundreds of thousands of distinct CDR3 sequences, about a fifth appearing once. The rearrangement joins TRBV29-1 to TRBJ2-3; the match to TRBD2 covers 12 bases. What was sequenced was PBMCs or a T cell subset sorted from them (not recorded which). This TCR was sampled from an adult woman who had mild COVID-19 (a few samples of this study predate the infection). Cell type and time point are not known. The CDR3 region is CSVVRLAGGHTDTQYF. CDR3 DNA: TGCAGCGTTGTAAGGCTAGCGGGAGGGCACACAGATACGCAGTATTTT.